The table lists the clone carrying this T cell receptor beta chain with many counts. This specimen comes from a study of regulatory T cells in long-lasting Graves disease. The CDR3 extends over 16 amino acids. Germline trimming cut 6 bases from V and 5 bases from J; bases unmatched to any gene: 16. Time point denoted: newly diagnosed GD, antithyroid drugs for less than 3 months. The TCR library was made from RNA that had been extracted from PBMCs in TRIzol. Construction of TCR beta libraries relied on iRepertoire HTBI primers and on Arm-PCR targeting CDR3 regions. TCRdb re-called the multiplex PCR reads with MiXCR, one entry per CDR3 protein. The sample has more than 450,000 distinct CDR3 sequences, roughly 15% seen once. The data were also submitted as part of a second study, on T cells in Graves' hyperthyroidism and ophthalmopathy. That source reports: Hyperthyroidism of Graves' type that showed no ophthalmopathy progression within 18 months was stable. Those with hyperthyroidism were 18 to 65 years old, newly diagnosed, and ill for under 2 months.

The specimen comprised peripheral blood mononuclear cells (PBMCs), sampled at new diagnosis, from a patient treated with antithyroid drugs. The sequence came from a man aged 35-49 years with Graves disease. The chain has TRBV12-3 or TRBV12-4 and TRBJ2-7; TRBD2 agrees at 7 bases. CDR3 in amino acids: CASSSWGGRATHEQYF. The CDR3 region has the DNA TGTGCCAGCAGCTCTTGGGGGGGGAGGGCCACTCACGAGCAGTACTTC.